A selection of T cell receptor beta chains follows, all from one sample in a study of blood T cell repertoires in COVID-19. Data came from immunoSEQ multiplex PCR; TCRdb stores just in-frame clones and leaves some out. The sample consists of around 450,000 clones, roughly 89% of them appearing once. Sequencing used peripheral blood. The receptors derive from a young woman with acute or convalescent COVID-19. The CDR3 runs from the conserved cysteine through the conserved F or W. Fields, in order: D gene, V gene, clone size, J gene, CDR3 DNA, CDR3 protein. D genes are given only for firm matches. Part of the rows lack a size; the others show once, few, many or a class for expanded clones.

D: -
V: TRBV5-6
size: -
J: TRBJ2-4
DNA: TGTGCCAGCAGCTCGGGACGGGGGATGGACATTCAGTACTTC
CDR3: CASSSGRGMDIQYF

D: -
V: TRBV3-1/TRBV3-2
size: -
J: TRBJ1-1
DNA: TGTGCCAGCAGCCAAGGGGCCAGAAGGCGATTCTTT
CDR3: CASSQGARRRFF

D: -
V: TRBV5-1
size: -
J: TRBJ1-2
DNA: TGCGCCAGCAGCTTGGACTACTTTGGCGACTATGGCTACACCTTC
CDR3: CASSLDYFGDYGYTF

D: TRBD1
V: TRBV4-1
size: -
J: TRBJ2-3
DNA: TGCGCCAGCAGCCAGACGACAGGGGAGGGCACAGATACGCAGTATTTT
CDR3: CASSQTTGEGTDTQYF

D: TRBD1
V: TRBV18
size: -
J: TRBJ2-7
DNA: TGTGCCAGCTCACCGGGTTATACGACAGGGCCCTACGAGCAGTACTTC
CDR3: CASSPGYTTGPYEQYF

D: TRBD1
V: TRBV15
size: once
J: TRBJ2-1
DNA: TGTGCCACCAGAACCTGGGACAGGGACTACAATGAGCAGTTCTTC
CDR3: CATRTWDRDYNEQFF

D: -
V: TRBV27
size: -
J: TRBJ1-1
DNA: TGTGCCAGCAGTTCCCCAGGGTGGGCCACTGAAGCTTTCTTT
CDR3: CASSSPGWATEAFF

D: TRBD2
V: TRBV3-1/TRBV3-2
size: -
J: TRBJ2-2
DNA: TGTGCCAGCAGCCAAGGTCCCCAGCGGGGGGTCACCGGGGAGCTGTTTTTT
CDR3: CASSQGPQRGVTGELFF

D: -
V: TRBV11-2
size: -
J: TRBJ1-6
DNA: TGTGCCAGCAGCCCCCCACTTAGTTCACCCCTCCACTTT
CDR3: CASSPPLSSPLHF

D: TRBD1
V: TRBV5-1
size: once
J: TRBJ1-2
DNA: TGCGCCAGCAGCTTGGGGGGACAGATGCTTAACTATGGCTACACCTTC
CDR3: CASSLGGQMLNYGYTF

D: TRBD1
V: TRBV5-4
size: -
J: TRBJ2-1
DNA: TGTGCCAGCAGCGGGGCGGTGACAGGGGGTTTGCAGTTCTTC
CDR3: CASSGAVTGGLQFF

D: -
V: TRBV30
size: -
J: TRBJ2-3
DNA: TGTGCCCGGTCGAAGAGGGTGGGGTCAGATACGCAGTATTTT
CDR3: CARSKRVGSDTQYF

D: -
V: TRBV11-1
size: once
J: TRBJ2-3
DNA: TGTGCCAGCAGCCTAAAACCTCGGACAGTCACAGATACGCAGTATTTT
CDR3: CASSLKPRTVTDTQYF

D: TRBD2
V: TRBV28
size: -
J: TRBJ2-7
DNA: TGTGCCACACAAAGGGCGGGGGGCCAAACTCTCTACGAGCAGTACTTC
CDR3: CATQRAGGQTLYEQYF

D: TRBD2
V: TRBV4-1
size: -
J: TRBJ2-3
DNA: TGCGCCAGCAGCCAAGAAGGACTAGCCCCCACAGATACGCAGTATTTT
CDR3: CASSQEGLAPTDTQYF

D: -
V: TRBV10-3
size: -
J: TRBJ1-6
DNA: TGTGCCCCCCTTGGCAGGGAACCCTATAATTCACCCCTCCACTTT
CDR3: CAPLGREPYNSPLHF

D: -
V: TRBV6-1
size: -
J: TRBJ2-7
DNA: TGTGCCAGCAGTGAAGCCGTCGGCGGTTTTGCCCCCTACGAGCAGTACTTC
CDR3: CASSEAVGGFAPYEQYF

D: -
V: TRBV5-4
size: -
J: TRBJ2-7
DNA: TGTGCCAGCAGCTCCCTGAGTAGGGGGGAGCAGTACTTC
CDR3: CASSSLSRGEQYF

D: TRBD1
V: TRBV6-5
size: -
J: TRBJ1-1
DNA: TGTGCCAGCAGTCCCTTGACAGGGTTGAACACTGAAGCTTTCTTT
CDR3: CASSPLTGLNTEAFF

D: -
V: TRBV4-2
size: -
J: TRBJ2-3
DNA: TGTGCCAGCAGCCAAGGGTTAGAGGGAGCCACCGATACGCAGTATTTT
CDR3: CASSQGLEGATDTQYF

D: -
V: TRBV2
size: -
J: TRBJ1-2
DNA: TGTGCCAGCAGTGTTTGGCAGATGCCTTCCTATGGCTACACCTTC
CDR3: CASSVWQMPSYGYTF

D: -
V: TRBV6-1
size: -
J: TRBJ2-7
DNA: TGTGCCAGCAGTGAAGTTGGAACAGCCGCCGAGCAGTACTTC
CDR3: CASSEVGTAAEQYF

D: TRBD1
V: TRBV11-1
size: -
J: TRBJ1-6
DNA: TGTGCCAGCAGCTTTGCAGGGGGAAATTCACCCCTCCACTTT
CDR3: CASSFAGGNSPLHF

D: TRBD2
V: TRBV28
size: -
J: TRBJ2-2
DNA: TGTGCCAGCAGTTCCTCCGGGACTAGAATAAGCGGGGAGCTGTTTTTT
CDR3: CASSSSGTRISGELFF

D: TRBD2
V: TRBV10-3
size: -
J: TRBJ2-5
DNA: TGTGCCATCGACGGCGGGGGTGACAAAGAGACCCAGTACTTC
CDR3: CAIDGGGDKETQYF

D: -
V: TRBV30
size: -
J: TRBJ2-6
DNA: TGTGCCTGGAGTGTAGGCAGGGTGGCTGGGGCCAACGTCCTGACTTTC
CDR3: CAWSVGRVAGANVLTF

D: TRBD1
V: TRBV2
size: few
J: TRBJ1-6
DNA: TGTGCCAGAGGACAGGGATCTAATTCACCCCTCCACTTT
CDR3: CARGQGSNSPLHF

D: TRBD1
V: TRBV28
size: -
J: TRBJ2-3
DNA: TGTGCCAGCAGTTTACCCTCAGAGGGGGCCTCCACAGATACGCAGTATTTT
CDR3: CASSLPSEGASTDTQYF